This record concerns one T cell receptor (beta chain) sequence. Reverse transcribing all isolated RNA meant expressed TCRB transcripts were sequenced. Reads from naive, central memory and regulatory T cell samples averaged roughly 3.3 million. Some clones are missing from TCRdb's copy, which holds only in-frame ones; the method was immunoSEQ multiplex PCR. The table lists hundreds of thousands of clones, roughly 16% of them singletons. The sample originates from a study of beta chain features in type 1 diabetes. The ends were cut back, 0 bases at V and 4 bases at J, with 10 bases in the middle. This CDR3 comprises 14 residues. The germline gives CDR1 MNHEY, CDR2 SMNVEV (reference sequence).

The origin of this receptor is a man between 18 and 35 years old in good health. The chain is built from TRBV27 and TRBJ2-7, with D unresolved. The sample consisted of naive CD4+ T cells from blood. The CDR3 protein is CASSLSPQRYEQYF. CDR3 bases: TGTGCCAGCAGTTTATCGCCCCAAAGATACGAGCAGTACTTC.